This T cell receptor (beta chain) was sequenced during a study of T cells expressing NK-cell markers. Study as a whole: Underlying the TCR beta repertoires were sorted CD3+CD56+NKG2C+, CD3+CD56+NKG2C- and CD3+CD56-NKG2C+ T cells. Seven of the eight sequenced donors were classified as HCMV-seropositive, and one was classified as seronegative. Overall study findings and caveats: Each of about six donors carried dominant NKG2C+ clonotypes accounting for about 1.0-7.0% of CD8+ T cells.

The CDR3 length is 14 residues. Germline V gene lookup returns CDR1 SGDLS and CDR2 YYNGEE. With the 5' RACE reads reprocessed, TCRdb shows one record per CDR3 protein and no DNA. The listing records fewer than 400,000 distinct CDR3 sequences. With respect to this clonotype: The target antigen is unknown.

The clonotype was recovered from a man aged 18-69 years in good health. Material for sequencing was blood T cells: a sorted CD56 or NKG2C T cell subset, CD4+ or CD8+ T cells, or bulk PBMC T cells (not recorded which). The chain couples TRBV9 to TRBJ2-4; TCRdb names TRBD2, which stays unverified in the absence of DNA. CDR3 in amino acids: CASSVLAAAGIQYF.